The present TCR beta chain was sequenced within a study of identical twins (dated by TCRdb to the mid-2010s). Broadly, across the study: To test whether fetal clonotypes persist, the study used deep sequencing on TCR alpha and beta repertoires from monozygotic twins, unrelated adults of various ages, and cord blood. Replicate twin experiments were performed at different times using different library preparation protocols to rule out contamination. Results the study describes overall, beyond this receptor: Abundant cord blood beta clonotypes had fewer insertions, young adult naive repertoires showed a similar but weaker trend, and memory repertoires showed no such trend. A weaker excess of twin sharing was found in beta out-of-frame sequences because the signal-to-noise ratio was lowered by fewer shared sequences. Invariant T cells such as MAIT and iNKT could partly confound zero-insertion analyses, although diverse VJ usage argued against such confounding for most clonotypes. Out-of-frame TCR alpha sharing in monozygotic twins was systematically underestimated by recombination models, whereas sharing between unrelated individuals was in agreement with the recombination models. Conclusions relied on cross-sectional statistical analysis, since the same donors could not be followed over many years. Compared with coincidental sharing between unrelated individuals, an excess of low generation-probability sequences was observed among out-of-frame TCR alpha sequences shared between twins.

This clonotype was counted only a few times. Its antigen remains unidentified. No qualities accompany the bases; no much larger clone lies one base away. Only healthy Caucasian donors were included. The method behind the library was 5' RACE. TCRdb shows the sequencer as Illumina HiSeq 2000. A universal primer binding site was introduced by template switching, and a unique molecular identifier was present in the final cDNA, enabling accurate counting of TCR cDNA molecules. Specific primers in the conserved constant-segment region were used to synthesize first-strand cDNA for TCR alpha and beta chains. To control for contamination, each cDNA library was double barcoded with a SMART-Mk sample barcode plus Illumina barcodes. TruSeq adapter sequences and Illumina sample barcodes were added in two successive PCR steps. The Illumina HiSeq platform was used with custom primers to sequence TCR alpha and beta cDNA libraries. The study's processing was this. Unique molecular identifiers were extracted from raw reads with MiGEC, and CDR3 positions were determined with MiXCR. For each individual, recombination models were inferred using an EM algorithm with the repgenHMM and IGoR tools. The analysis of shared clonotypes was done with the tcR package in R, with sharing normalized by the product of cloneset sizes. To study raw recombination free of thymic and clonal selection effects, out-of-frame nonproductive sequences were analyzed. The public reads were run again by TCRdb, first through fastp at Q25 and then through MiXCR, and only productive beta chains were kept. Rows are unified per CDR3 protein, each entry keeping the most common DNA and genes. TCRdb's processing, not the authors', yielded these V and J calls. The sample contains 1.5 million to 2 million distinct CDR3 sequences, less than 35% of them found a single time. The leading ten clones occupy around 0.25% of the sample.

What was sequenced was cord blood. The clonotype was recovered from a newborn girl in good health.

The nucleotides are TGCGCCAGCAGCCCAAGCGTTGCGAACACCGGGGAGCTGTTTTTT. It encodes CASSPSVANTGELFF. The rearranged chain carries TRBV5-1 and TRBJ2-2; the D gene is unclear. The CDR3 measures 15 amino acids from cysteine to phenylalanine. Just the 45-base CDR3 DNA is kept, in frame starting at base 1. Trimming at the junction amounts to 4 bases on V and 0 bases on J, and the germline ends lie 10 bases apart. CDR1 and CDR2 are read off the germline V gene as SGHRS and YFSETQ. Joined to the reference TRBV5-1 and TRBJ2-2 proteins, this CDR3 gives the full variable domain: KAGVTQTPRYLIKTRGQQVTLSCSPISGHRSVSWYQQTPGQGLQFLFEYFSETQRNKGNFPGRFSGRQFSNSRSEMNVSTLELGDSALYLCASSPSVANTGELFFGEGSRLTVL.